The 28 T cell receptor beta chains below were found in one sample sequenced in a study of blood T cell repertoires in COVID-19. Produced via immunoSEQ multiplex PCR; TCRdb's table is partial and in-frame only. The data show about 130,000 clones, about 70% seen once. The sequenced material came from peripheral blood. The receptor set was obtained from a man in his fifties or sixties with acute or convalescent COVID-19.

The chain is built from TRBV12-5 and TRBJ2-1; 10 nucleotides align to TRBD2. Germline loops: CDR1 LGHNT, CDR2 FRNRAP. Germline trimming cut 5 bases from V and 6 bases from J; bases unmatched to any gene: 4. The CDR3 is made up of 14 amino acids. CDR3 DNA sequence: TGTGCTAGTGGTCAGGGACTAGCGTTCAATGAGCAGTTCTTC. It encodes CASGQGLAFNEQFF.

The chain carries TRBV12-2 and TRBJ1-5; TRBD1 is the table's D call, not checked against the DNA. TRBV12-2 constitutes a pseudogene. There are 20 residues in the CDR3. CDR3 amino acids: CASRLASPTGAPYSNQPQHF. The CDR3 DNA reads as TGTGCAAGTCGCTTAGCGAGTCCGACAGGGGCCCCATATAGCAATCAGCCCCAGCATTTT.

The genes are TRBV5-4 and TRBJ2-5; 8 nucleotides align to TRBD1. The CDR3 consists of 15 residues. V was clipped by 1 base and J by 5 bases; unmatched bases: 7. Germline CDR1 is SGHNT and CDR2 is YYREEE (reference sequence). The CDR3 nucleotides read TGTGCCAGCAGCTTGACCGGACAGGGTGGGGAGACCCAGTACTTC. Translated, it gives CASSLTGQGGETQYF.

The chain links TRBV19 to TRBJ2-2, with 10 bases matching TRBD2. CDR1 is LNHDA and CDR2 is SQIVND in the germline V gene (reference sequence). V trimming: 4 bases; J trimming: 4 bases; junction bases outside the gene matches: 9. The CDR3 contains 17 residues. The CDR3 loop is CASSTPLAGGPTGELFF. CDR3 coding DNA: TGTGCCAGTAGTACCCCCTTAGCGGGAGGACCCACCGGGGAGCTGTTTTTT.

This clone occurred a few times. The V call is TRBV6-5, the J call TRBJ2-7; unclear D gene. V was shortened by 6 bases and J by 2 bases, with 8 bases between the two germline ends. Looked up from germline, CDR1 is MNHEY and CDR2 is SVGAGI. This CDR3 region has 12 residues. The CDR3 DNA sequence: TGTGCCAGCAGGTCCACAACCTACGAGCAGTACTTC. Translation gives CASRSTTYEQYF.

The rearrangement links TRBV6-1 to TRBJ1-4; tentatively, D is TRBD1 (5 bases). Trimming took 3 bases from V and 4 from J, leaving 12 bases between them. Per germline, CDR1 MNHNS and CDR2 SASEGT. The CDR3 covers 15 residues. The CDR3, as DNA: TGTGCCAGCAGTGAGGTTCAGGGCGGTAATGAAAAACTGTTTTTT. Amino acids: CASSEVQGGNEKLFF.

The gene calls are TRBV11-3 and TRBJ2-1; D is unresolved. The CDR3 consists of 12 residues. Germline CDR1 and CDR2: SGHNT and YENEEA. V gave up 0 bases and J gave up 8 bases, with 5 bases separating them. CDR3 region: CASSLDPDEQFF. The CDR3 DNA reads as TGTGCCAGCAGCTTAGATCCTGATGAGCAGTTCTTC.

This chain joins TRBV4-2 and TRBJ2-1, with 13 bases identical to TRBD2. The CDR3 contains 14 residues. Germline values: CDR1 LGHNA, CDR2 YNFKEQ. The ends lost 6 bases at V and 7 bases at J; junction bases unmatched: 3. DNA of the CDR3: TGTGCCAGCAGACTAGCGGGAGGGGAGAATGAGCAGTTCTTC. Translation gives CASRLAGGENEQFF.

This clone was observed a handful of times. The V call is TRBV7-2, the J call TRBJ2-1, with D perhaps TRBD1 (6 bases). The germline CDR1 and CDR2 sequences are SGHTA and FQGNSA. CDR3 length: 12 residues. The ends were cut back, 7 bases at V and 9 bases at J, with 13 bases in the middle. The CDR3 DNA is TGTGCCAGCAATAACCGAGGGGGTGAGCAGTTCTTC. Translated: CASNNRGGEQFF.

This clone was recorded once. This chain uses TRBV12-5 with TRBJ1-2; unclear D gene. From germline, CDR1 is LGHNT and CDR2 FRNRAP. The CDR3 consists of 13 residues. V lost 1 base, J lost 4 bases, and 7 bases lay in between. CDR3 loop: CASGLGFGYGYTF. The CDR3 DNA sequence: TGTGCTAGTGGTTTGGGATTCGGCTATGGCTACACCTTC.

The gene calls are TRBV27 and TRBJ1-2; the D gene is possibly TRBD1 (5 bases). CDR3 length: 15 amino acids. Germline loops: CDR1 MNHEY, CDR2 SMNVEV (reference sequence). Trimming took off 6 bases at V and 7 bases at J, with 21 bases between the two ends. For the CDR3, the DNA is TGTGCCAGCAGCCCCGGGGACTCTACCATGGGTGGCTACACCTTC. This gives the protein CASSPGDSTMGGYTF.

The chain uses TRBV18 and TRBJ2-3; TRBD2 matches at 9 bases. Germline V gene sequence: CDR1 KGHSH, CDR2 LQKENI. This CDR3 is 18 amino acids long. The J segment lost 4 bases and the V segment lost 0 bases, leaving 11 bases of the junction unmatched. This chain's CDR3 is CASSPPSAGGPVADTQYF. The DNA of the CDR3 is TGTGCCAGCTCACCACCGTCGGCGGGAGGGCCGGTAGCAGATACGCAGTATTTT.

The chain joins TRBV7-9 to TRBJ1-1, with unresolved D. Trimming removed 5 bases at V and 1 base at J, with 20 bases between. CDR1 and CDR2 from the germline V gene are SEHNR and FQNEAQ (reference sequence). This CDR3 has 17 amino acids. CDR3 bases: TGTGCCAGCAGCCTGAGAGTTACGGGGATCAAGAACACTGAAGCTTTCTTT. Protein sequence: CASSLRVTGIKNTEAFF.

This clone has a handful of counts. This rearrangement joins TRBV19 to TRBJ2-3; perhaps TRBD2 as D (6 bases). From germline, CDR1 is LNHDA and CDR2 SQIVND (reference sequence). Trimming left V 5 bases short and J 9 bases short, with 15 bases between. CDR3 size: 13 residues. CDR3 DNA: TGTGCCAGTAGTTTAAACCGGGACTCCACGCAGTATTTT. Translating it yields CASSLNRDSTQYF.

V usage is TRBV19 and J usage is TRBJ1-6, with TRBD1 identical over 10 bases. This CDR3 is 17 amino acids long. Trimming cost V 5 bases and J 9 bases; bases outside gene matches: 13. CDR1 and CDR2 from the germline V gene are LNHDA and SQIVND (reference sequence). The CDR3 reads CASSYGTGDRGGSPLHF. CDR3 nucleotide sequence: TGTGCCAGTAGTTACGGGACCGGGGACAGGGGTGGTTCACCCCTCCACTTT.

This sequence joins TRBV7-9 and TRBJ1-6; 7 bases match TRBD1. The CDR3 sequence is 18 residues long. The junction had 18 bases not matched to a gene; V was cut back by 5 bases and J by 8 bases. Germline V gene lookup returns CDR1 SEHNR and CDR2 FQNEAQ (reference sequence). CDR3 DNA: TGTGCCAGCAGCCCTCCTGACAGGGAGGCTGGAGGTTATTCACCCCTCCACTTT. Translating gives CASSPPDREAGGYSPLHF.

This clone was picked up one time. The J gene is TRBJ2-1, the V gene TRBV14, with 8 bases fitting TRBD1. In germline, CDR1 is SGHDN, CDR2 FVKESK. Trimming cost V 5 bases and J 6 bases; bases outside gene matches: 9. The CDR3 is 15 amino acids. CDR3 DNA: TGTGCCAGCAGCGCGGACAGGGTCAGGACCAATGAGCAGTTCTTC. Translated: CASSADRVRTNEQFF.

This clone was seen just once. The chain links TRBV6-1 to TRBJ1-5, with 8 bases matching TRBD1. Losses at the gene ends were 4 bases for V and 1 base for J; bases not matched to a gene: 12. Germline CDR1 is MNHNS and CDR2 is SASEGT. The CDR3 spans 18 residues. The CDR3 protein is CASSAGQGGGTSNQPQHF. The CDR3 coding sequence is TGTGCCAGCAGTGCCGGACAGGGTGGAGGTACGAGCAATCAGCCCCAGCATTTT.

The chain couples TRBV5-1 to TRBJ2-7; 10 positions match TRBD1. CDR1 is SGHRS and CDR2 is YFSETQ in the germline V gene. This CDR3 region has 14 residues. Trimming removed 4 bases from V and 1 base from J; junction bases left unmatched: 2. For the CDR3, the DNA is TGCGCCAGCAGCCCGGACAGGGGGTCCTACGAGCAGTACTTC. Translated: CASSPDRGSYEQYF. The entire variable domain, with the rest obtained from reference TRBV5-1 and TRBJ2-7, is as follows: KAGVTQTPRYLIKTRGQQVTLSCSPISGHRSVSWYQQTPGQGLQFLFEYFSETQRNKGNFPGRFSGRQFSNSRSEMNVSTLELGDSALYLCASSPDRGSYEQYFGPGTRLTVT.

This chain connects TRBV5-5 to TRBJ1-2; D perhaps matches TRBD1 (6 bases). The CDR3 is 12 amino acids. V was trimmed by 3 bases and J by 4 bases, leaving 7 bases between them. Per germline, CDR1 SGHKS and CDR2 YYEKEE (reference sequence). The CDR3 DNA reads as TGTGCCAGCAGCTCGGACAGCTATGGCTACACCTTC. This codes for CASSSDSYGYTF.

This clone was recorded at least ten times. The gene calls are TRBV4-2 and TRBJ2-7; D not resolved. The length of the CDR3 is 14 residues. Deletions cut 0 bases from V and 4 bases from J, with 10 bases between. Germline-derived CDR1 and CDR2 are LGHNA and YNFKEQ. The CDR3 reads CASSQDDVRYEQYF. The CDR3 DNA reads TGTGCCAGCAGCCAAGACGACGTGAGGTACGAGCAGTACTTC.

The chain combines TRBV11-2 with TRBJ1-4; TRBD1 matches 10 bases. Germline V gives CDR1 SGHAT, CDR2 FQNNGV. The CDR3 contains 14 residues. Losses at the gene ends were 6 bases for V and 9 bases for J; bases not matched to a gene: 7. CDR3 DNA: TGTGCCAGCAGTCTAGGACAGGGGGGTCAAAAACTGTTTTTT. As protein: CASSLGQGGQKLFF. The whole variable domain, filled in from reference TRBV11-2 and TRBJ1-4, reads EAGVAQSPRYKIIEKRQSVAFWCNPISGHATLYWYQQILGQGPKLLIQFQNNGVVDDSQLPKDRFSAERLKGVDSTLKIQPAKLEDSAVYLCASSLGQGGQKLFFGSGTQLSVL.

The chain recombines TRBV7-9 with TRBJ1-2, with 8 bases fitting TRBD1. The CDR3 has 15 residues. The ends lost 5 bases at V and 6 bases at J; junction bases unmatched: 11. Germline CDR1 and CDR2: SEHNR and FQNEAQ (reference sequence). The CDR3 here is CASSPKRTGFHGYTF. In nucleotides, the CDR3 is TGTGCCAGCAGCCCAAAAAGGACAGGGTTCCATGGCTACACCTTC.

This chain joins TRBV24-1 and TRBJ1-3, with D perhaps matching TRBD1 (6 bases). This CDR3 has 14 amino acids. In germline, CDR1 is KGHDR, CDR2 SFDVKD. Trimming stripped 6 bases from V and 4 bases from J, with 12 bases between. This CDR3 is CATSNPGQGNTIYF. The DNA of the CDR3 is TGTGCCACCAGTAACCCGGGACAAGGAAACACCATATATTTT.

The chain links TRBV3-1 (or the pseudogene TRBV3-2) to TRBJ1-1; 11 bases are a match to TRBD1. The CDR3 has 17 residues. Germline CDR1 and CDR2: LGHDT and YNNKEL (reference sequence). Germline trimming cut 4 bases from V and 4 bases from J; bases unmatched to any gene: 11. CDR3 in DNA: TGTGCCAGCAGCCCGCCGAGGGACAGGGGGTTGAGCACTGAAGCTTTCTTT. The encoded protein is CASSPPRDRGLSTEAFF.

This sequence joins TRBV24-1 and TRBJ2-7; TRBD1 matches 7 bases. This CDR3 is 13 amino acids long. Germline V lookup: CDR1 KGHDR, CDR2 SFDVKD. V was pared by 4 bases and J by 6 bases, with 5 bases of the junction left unmatched. CDR3 DNA sequence: TGTGCCACCAGTGAAGCTAACAGGGGCGAGCAGTACTTC. This encodes CATSEANRGEQYF.

The chain carries TRBV15 and TRBJ1-1; possibly TRBD1 for D (6 bases). V lost 0 bases, J lost 5 bases, and 10 bases lay in between. Germline CDR1 LNHNV, CDR2 YYDKDF (reference sequence). This CDR3 region has 14 residues. The CDR3, as DNA: TGTGCCACCAGCAGAGATCAGGGGTGGACTGAAGCTTTCTTT. Translated, it gives CATSRDQGWTEAFF.

This clone was counted between two and nine times. V is TRBV5-6 and J is TRBJ1-6; 9 bases match TRBD1. Trimming at V came to 4 bases and at J to 9 bases, leaving 14 bases not matched to a gene. Germline lookup yields CDR1 SGHDT and CDR2 YYEEEE. The CDR3 is 17 residues long. The CDR3 protein is CASSLFTTGGISSPLHF. Here the CDR3 DNA reads TGTGCCAGCAGCCTTTTTACGACAGGGGGTATTAGTTCACCCCTCCACTTT.